These T cell receptor beta chains were read from a single sample in a study of T cell responses to AZD1222 COVID-19 vaccine. Method: immunoSEQ multiplex PCR; TCRdb's copy keeps in-frame clones and lacks some. The sample shows 45,000 to 60,000 clones, approximately 90% of them seen only once. This specimen consisted of peripheral blood, obtained on day 0 of AZD1222 vaccination. These receptor sequences come from an adult in good health. Each CDR3 is given with its conserved first and last residue. D genes are given only for firm matches. A row's size may be missing; if present it is once, few, many or a size class.

clone_size	v_call	d_call	j_call	cdr3_nt	cdr3_aa
.	TRBV6-1	.	TRBJ1-2	TGTGCCAGCAGTGAAGGGGGGGCCAGGCGAGATAACTATGGCTACACCTTC	CASSEGGARRDNYGYTF
.	TRBV2	.	TRBJ2-1	TGTGCCAGCAGTGCCACGGGGAATGAGCAGTTCTTC	CASSATGNEQFF
.	TRBV6-2/TRBV6-3	.	TRBJ1-1	TGTGCCAGCAGCAGCGGACAGAACACTGAAGCTTTCTTT	CASSSGQNTEAFF
.	TRBV5-1	TRBD1	TRBJ1-1	TGCGCCAGCAGCTCTGGACAGGGGGCGGATGAAGCTTTCTTT	CASSSGQGADEAFF
.	TRBV7-9	TRBD2	TRBJ2-7	TGTGCCAGCAGCTCCATTGGGACTAGCGGTTTCTACGAGCAGTACTTC	CASSSIGTSGFYEQYF
.	TRBV7-5	.	TRBJ1-1	TGTGTCAGAAGCCGACTGAGGTACATGAACACTGAAGCTTTCTTT	CVRSRLRYMNTEAFF
.	TRBV28	TRBD1	TRBJ1-2	TGTGCCACACCGGGACAGGGGTCCTATGGCTACACCTTC	CATPGQGSYGYTF
once	TRBV15	.	TRBJ1-5	TGTGCCACCAGCAGAGATCTTTGGGGGCGAAGGAGCAATCAGCCCCAGCATTTT	CATSRDLWGRRSNQPQHF
.	TRBV12-3/TRBV12-4	.	TRBJ1-1	TGTGCCAGCAGTTGGGCCCGGAGCACTGAAGCTTTCTTT	CASSWARSTEAFF
.	TRBV4-2	.	TRBJ1-1	TGTGCCAGCAGCCAAATGTCACAGGGAGTCCCTGAAGCTTTCTTT	CASSQMSQGVPEAFF
.	TRBV5-1	.	TRBJ1-1	TGCGCCAGCAGCTTGATTGAGGCCCATGGCACTGAAGCTTTCTTT	CASSLIEAHGTEAFF
.	TRBV5-5	TRBD1	TRBJ2-7	TGTGCCAGCAGCCCCCTGGACAGGGGGATTTGGTACGAGCAGTACTTC	CASSPLDRGIWYEQYF
.	TRBV18	TRBD1	TRBJ1-6	TGTGCCAGCTCACCCAGCCGGGACAGGGAAAGTTCACCCCTCCACTTT	CASSPSRDRESSPLHF
.	TRBV5-4	.	TRBJ1-4	TGTGCCAGCAGCTTGGGGGGGGCGACTAATGAAAAACTGTTTTTT	CASSLGGATNEKLFF
once	TRBV18	.	TRBJ1-4	TGTGCCAGCTCATCCGACCAGCAGGGAAATGAAAAACTGTTTTTT	CASSSDQQGNEKLFF
.	TRBV7-2	.	TRBJ1-5	TGTGCCAGCAGCTTAGCTTACGGGAGCAATCAGCCCCAGCATTTT	CASSLAYGSNQPQHF
.	TRBV28	.	TRBJ1-1	TGTGCCAGCAGTTCCCCCCAGAAAGGCGCTTTCTTT	CASSSPQKGAFF
.	TRBV11-2	.	TRBJ2-2	TGTGCCAGCAGCTTAGACGGGCCTACCGGGGAGCTGTTTTTT	CASSLDGPTGELFF
.	TRBV27	.	TRBJ2-2	TGTGCCAGCAGTTTAAGAGAGGGGTACGACACCGGGGAGCTGTTTTTT	CASSLREGYDTGELFF
.	TRBV5-1	.	TRBJ2-1	TGCGCCAGCAGCCTATTGACAGAACGGTACAATGAGCAGTTCTTC	CASSLLTERYNEQFF
.	TRBV7-8	.	TRBJ1-5	TGTGCCAGCAGCTTGGATATGATGGTTTATAGCAATCAGCCCCAGCATTTT	CASSLDMMVYSNQPQHF
once	TRBV2	.	TRBJ1-1	TGTGCCATACAGAGGGGGTGGAACACTGAAGCTTTCTTT	CAIQRGWNTEAFF
.	TRBV6-5	.	TRBJ2-7	TGTGCCAGCAGTTACGCAGGGTCCTACGAGCAGTACTTC	CASSYAGSYEQYF
.	TRBV5-1	TRBD1	TRBJ2-7	TGCGCCAGCAGCTTCGGACAGGACTACGAGCAGTACTTC	CASSFGQDYEQYF
.	TRBV19	.	TRBJ2-6	TGTGCCAGTAGGGACTCTGGGGCCAACGTCCTGACTTTC	CASRDSGANVLTF
.	TRBV5-6	.	TRBJ1-6	TGTGCCAGCAGCTCGGGACGGGGAATGTCACCCCTCCACTTT	CASSSGRGMSPLHF
few	TRBV19	.	TRBJ1-1	TGTGCCAGTAGTATAGTATTCGGAGAAACTGAAGCTTTCTTT	CASSIVFGETEAFF
.	TRBV28	TRBD1	TRBJ1-3	TGTGCCAGCAGTCAGACAGGGGTCGAAAGCACCATATATTTT	CASSQTGVESTIYF
.	TRBV6-5	TRBD1	TRBJ1-5	TGTGCCAGCAGTTACGGCCAGACAGGGTTCGGTCAGCCCCAGCATTTT	CASSYGQTGFGQPQHF
.	TRBV6-1	.	TRBJ1-4	TGTGCCAGCAGTGAGAAAACCAGGCCAACTAATGAAAAACTGTTTTTT	CASSEKTRPTNEKLFF
.	TRBV25-1	.	TRBJ2-3	TGTGCCAGCAGTGGCGCGAACACAGATACGCAGTATTTT	CASSGANTDTQYF
.	TRBV19	.	TRBJ2-6	TGTGCCAGTGGGGACGTGGCCTCTGGGGCCAACGTCCTGACTTTC	CASGDVASGANVLTF
few	TRBV19	TRBD1	TRBJ1-5	TGTGCCAGTAGTAATTGGGACAGTCAGCCCCAGCATTTT	CASSNWDSQPQHF
.	TRBV6-1	.	TRBJ1-1	TGTGCCAGCAGTGAACAAACAGCCAACACTGAAGCTTTCTTT	CASSEQTANTEAFF
few	TRBV23-1	.	TRBJ1-1	TGCGCCAGCAGTCAATTCTCACAGGGAATGAACACTGAAGCTTTCTTT	CASSQFSQGMNTEAFF
.	TRBV19	.	TRBJ1-2	TGTGCCAGTAGTATAGATATGGGCTATGGCTACACCTTC	CASSIDMGYGYTF
.	TRBV6-6	.	TRBJ2-3	TGTGCCAGCAACTCGGAACCAGATACGCAGTATTTT	CASNSEPDTQYF
once	TRBV2	TRBD2	TRBJ2-3	TGTGCCAGCACCGACGCTAGCGGCATCACAGATACGCAGTATTTT	CASTDASGITDTQYF
.	TRBV5-4	.	TRBJ1-2	TGTGCCAGCAGCCCGGACCACCTCTATGGCTACACCTTC	CASSPDHLYGYTF
.	TRBV3-1/TRBV3-2	.	TRBJ1-6	TGTGCCAGCAGCCTACAGACCGATAATTCACCCCTCCACTTT	CASSLQTDNSPLHF
once	TRBV7-9	.	TRBJ2-7	TGTGCCAGCAGTCCCCACAGGACAGTGAGCTCCTACGAGCAGTACTTC	CASSPHRTVSSYEQYF
.	TRBV7-9	.	TRBJ1-2	TGTGCCAGCAGCCCGGCGCAGGGAAGATATGGCTACACCTTC	CASSPAQGRYGYTF
.	TRBV11-3	.	TRBJ2-1	TGTGCCAGCAGCTTAGATCAAGGCGGTTCTAGCTCCTACAATGAGCAGTTCTTC	CASSLDQGGSSSYNEQFF
.	TRBV28	.	TRBJ1-1	TGTGCCAGCAGGGCCGGTAGATCCACTGAAGCTTTCTTT	CASRAGRSTEAFF
.	TRBV2	TRBD1	TRBJ2-7	TGTGCCAGCAGTCCACTACCACAGGGGGGTGAGCAGTACTTC	CASSPLPQGGEQYF
few	TRBV12-3/TRBV12-4	TRBD1	TRBJ1-4	TGTGCCAGCAGTTTAGGGACAGGGGGAAAACTGTTTTTT	CASSLGTGGKLFF
once	TRBV18	.	TRBJ2-3	TGTGCCAGCTCACCGCGGACTTCCTGGGGAGATACGCAGTATTTT	CASSPRTSWGDTQYF
once	TRBV25-1	.	TRBJ2-5	TGTGCCAGCAGTCCCGCAGGCCCCGGGGAGACCCAGTACTTC	CASSPAGPGETQYF
.	TRBV3-1/TRBV3-2	.	TRBJ2-7	TGTGCCAGCAGCCAAGAAGGAGGTGGAGACGGGTCGCTTTACGAGCAGTACTTC	CASSQEGGGDGSLYEQYF
.	TRBV28	TRBD1	TRBJ1-2	TGTGCCAGCAGTGGAGCTGACAGGGAAAGCGGAGGCTACACCTTC	CASSGADRESGGYTF
.	TRBV25-1	TRBD1	TRBJ1-2	TGTGCCAGCAGTGATCAGGGGGCGCGGGGCTACACCTTC	CASSDQGARGYTF
.	TRBV24-1	TRBD1	TRBJ2-1	TGTGCCACCAGTGATTTGCCGGGACAGGCCTCAATAGGTGAGCAGTTCTTC	CATSDLPGQASIGEQFF
.	TRBV29-1	TRBD1	TRBJ2-1	TGCAGCGTGGACGAGAGACAGGGCCCTTATTACAATGAGCAGTTCTTC	CSVDERQGPYYNEQFF
.	TRBV18	.	TRBJ2-2	TGTGCCAGCTCACCAAGTGAGGCCGGGGAGCTGTTTTTT	CASSPSEAGELFF
.	TRBV6-1	.	TRBJ1-1	TGTGCCAGCAGTGAAGGGGCAGGGACTGAAGCTTTCTTT	CASSEGAGTEAFF
.	TRBV3-1/TRBV3-2	.	TRBJ1-4	TGTGCCAGCAGCACGCAGGCGGCAACTAATGAAAAACTGTTTTTT	CASSTQAATNEKLFF
.	TRBV7-2	.	TRBJ1-5	TGTGCCAGCAGCTTACTCGGGCCCCCAAACGTAGGTCAGCCCCAGCATTTT	CASSLLGPPNVGQPQHF
.	TRBV7-2	.	TRBJ1-1	TGTGCCAGCACCCAAAGACCCATGAACACTGAAGCTTTCTTT	CASTQRPMNTEAFF
.	TRBV4-3	.	TRBJ1-1	TGCGCCAGCAGCCCGATCGGGACCCTAGGCACTGAAGCTTTCTTT	CASSPIGTLGTEAFF
.	TRBV10-3	.	TRBJ1-1	TGTGCCATCAGCGGCCCTGGGGACGGGTGGGACACTGAAGCTTTCTTT	CAISGPGDGWDTEAFF